The sequence of this TCR beta chain was determined in a study of cytomegalovirus exposure and HLA in healthy donors. Study findings and constraints: Researchers reportedly found TCR beta sequences accurately predicted most subjects' HLA-A and HLA-B alleles. A later analysis linked around 17,000 TCR beta sequences to HLA alleles at 0.05 false discovery rate.

PCR involved 60 Vbeta and 13 Jbeta primers. The data were produced by immunoSEQ multiplex PCR, yet TCRdb's version contains in-frame clones alone and is incomplete. The sample consists of some 90,000 clones, 80% of them appearing once. V dropped 5 bases and J dropped 2; count of bases not matched to a gene: 7. The CDR3 covers 16 residues. Germline V gene lookup returns CDR1 SGHVS and CDR2 FNYEAQ. In the case of this clone: Its antigen is unknown.

Sequencing used PBMCs. The chain links TRBV7-6 to TRBJ2-5; 11 bases match TRBD2. This sequence was found in a man between 45 and 60 years old in good health and CMV-seropositive. The CDR3 loop is CASSQGGTSGQETQYF. As DNA, the CDR3 is TGTGCCAGCAGCCAAGGCGGGACTAGCGGACAAGAGACCCAGTACTTC.